This TCR beta chain stems from a study of blood T cell repertoires in COVID-19. Turning to the study itself: Italy, Spain and the United States were the sources of the convalescent and acute COVID-19 samples. Sources were T cells, B-cell-depleted T cells, or PBMCs; the material itself was cDNA or gDNA.

In the authors' workflow: Reference gene primer amplification in the assay estimated nucleated cell counts. The table came from immunoSEQ multiplex PCR; TCRdb's copy has only in-frame clones and leaves some out. That table supplies the V and J calls and clone size; D and trimming were determined from the DNA. The sample comprises 250,000 or so clones, roughly 89% of which are singletons, and about 3% rests with the top ten. V lost 4 bases and J lost 4, with 13 bases in between. Germline CDR1 is SEHNR and CDR2 is FQNEAQ (reference sequence). The CDR3 is 14 amino acids. The TCR was taken from a woman in her twenties or thirties with active or convalescent COVID-19. Input material: peripheral blood. This rearrangement joins TRBV7-9 to TRBJ1-2; no firm D call. This chain's CDR3 is CASSSPNPGYGYTF. CDR3 in DNA: TGTGCCAGCAGCTCTCCCAACCCAGGCTATGGCTACACCTTC. The whole variable domain, filled in from reference TRBV7-9 and TRBJ1-2, reads DTGVSQNPRHKITKRGQNVTFRCDPISEHNRLYWYRQTLGQGPEFLTYFQNEAQLEKSRLLSDRFSAERPKGSFSTLEIQRTEQGDSAMYLCASSSPNPGYGYTFGSGTRLTVV.